This T cell receptor (beta chain) was profiled in a study of blood T cells in healthy people across ages. Overall study findings and caveats: CMV infection status of these donors was not known.

With a J-beta primer mix and a sample-barcoded 5' primer, a second PCR ran roughly 6 to 11 cycles. A single record per CDR3 protein comes from TCRdb applying MiXCR to the 5' RACE reads. In the table there are some 1,800,000 distinct CDR3 sequences, around 42% of which are singletons. The length of the CDR3 is 14 residues. The germline gives CDR1 KGHDR, CDR2 SFDVKD. Trimming left V 9 bases short and J 4 bases short, with 12 bases between. Roughly 10 milliliters of peripheral blood were drawn from each donor into EDTA-treated tubes. This clonotype was picked up a small number of times. Antigen: not known.

The J gene is TRBJ2-6, the V gene TRBV24-1; TRBD2 might be the D (5 bases). The TCR comes from a human donor in good health. Sequenced input: blood. CDR3 DNA sequence: TGTGCCACCGGGGAGCGAGGAGGGGCCAACGTCCTGACTTTC. Protein: CATGERGGANVLTF.